The 25 T cell receptor beta chains listed next were all sequenced from one sample in a study of blood T cell repertoires in COVID-19. TCRdb's table, derived via immunoSEQ multiplex PCR, lists solely in-frame clones and lacks some. The sample lists approximately 180,000 clones; approximately 89% were seen once. The sample taken for sequencing was PBMCs or T cells enriched from blood (not recorded which). These receptors originate from a man in his forties who had recovered from COVID-19.

The chain recombines TRBV5-4 with TRBJ1-1; 9 positions agree with TRBD1. V lost 4 bases, J lost 1 base, and 8 bases stayed unmatched. Germline lookup yields CDR1 SGHNT and CDR2 YYREEE (reference sequence). The CDR3 has 16 amino acids. CDR3 coding DNA: TGTGCCAGCAGCCTGGGGACAGGGATGGGGAACACTGAAGCTTTCTTT. Protein: CASSLGTGMGNTEAFF.

V is TRBV29-1 and J is TRBJ2-3; tentatively, D is TRBD2 (5 bases). This CDR3 region has 14 residues. Germline V gives CDR1 SQVTM, CDR2 ANQGSEA. Trimming took 2 bases from V and 2 from J, leaving 11 bases between them. The CDR3 sequence is CSVETGMNTDTQYF. The DNA for the CDR3 is TGCAGCGTTGAAACGGGGATGAACACAGATACGCAGTATTTT.

The chain recombines TRBV28 with TRBJ1-6, with a tentative D call TRBD1 (5 bases). Germline V gene lookup returns CDR1 MDHEN and CDR2 SYDVKM. The CDR3 consists of 12 residues. V lost 6 bases and J lost 11, with 11 bases in between. CDR3 DNA: TGTGCCAGCAGGCTACAGGAAGCACCCCTCCACTTT. This translates into CASRLQEAPLHF.

The chain is built from TRBV5-6 and TRBJ1-4, with 9 bases lining up with TRBD1. The germline V gene has CDR1 SGHDT and CDR2 YYEEEE. The junction had 9 bases not matched to a gene; V was cut back by 6 bases and J by 6 bases. The CDR3 extends over 15 amino acids. CDR3 sequence (DNA): TGTGCCAGCAACGGGGGACAGGGCCGGCATGAAAAACTGTTTTTT. Encoded protein: CASNGGQGRHEKLFF.

This clone was detected once. The chain combines TRBV11-2 with TRBJ1-2, with D tentatively TRBD1 (5 bases). The CDR3 is made up of 16 amino acids. CDR1 and CDR2 from the germline V gene are SGHAT and FQNNGV. V lost 6 bases and J 2 bases, leaving 19 bases between the germline ends. CDR3 DNA: TGTGCCAGCAGACCTGGGGGGAAGGGGCCCAACTATGGCTACACCTTC. Translated, it gives CASRPGGKGPNYGYTF.

V is TRBV29-1 and J is TRBJ1-1; D perhaps matches TRBD1 (6 bases). The germline V gene has CDR1 SQVTM and CDR2 ANQGSEA. Trimming pared 1 base from V and 7 bases from J, leaving 16 bases between. This CDR3 comprises 14 residues. The CDR3 nucleotides read TGCAGCGTTGAAGGCAGGGAGGGGACATTTGAAGCTTTCTTT. As protein: CSVEGREGTFEAFF. Based on the CDR3 plus reference TRBV29-1 and TRBJ1-1, the full variable domain is SAVISQKPSRDICQRGTSLTIQCQVDSQVTMMFWYRQQPGQSLTLIATANQGSEATYESGFVIDKFPISRPNLTFSTLTVSNMSPEDSSIYLCSVEGREGTFEAFFGQGTRLTVV.

This sequence joins TRBV7-3 and TRBJ1-1, with 7 bases aligning to TRBD1. The CDR3 contains 15 residues. The junction had 6 bases not matched to a gene; V was cut back by 4 bases and J by 1 base. From germline, CDR1 is SGHTA and CDR2 FQGTGA. Written as DNA, the CDR3 is TGTGCCAGCAGCTCGGGCCAGGGGGAGAACACTGAAGCTTTCTTT. The encoded protein is CASSSGQGENTEAFF.

V gene TRBV5-1 combines with J gene TRBJ1-1; weak D call: TRBD1 (6 bases). V was shortened by 5 bases and J by 2 bases, with 13 bases between the two germline ends. This CDR3 is built from 14 residues. Germline CDR1 reads SGHRS; CDR2 reads YFSETQ. The CDR3 DNA is TGCGCCAGCAGTAAACAGGGCAGTAACACTGAAGCTTTCTTT. Protein: CASSKQGSNTEAFF. Filled out from reference TRBV5-1 and TRBJ1-1, the complete variable domain reads KAGVTQTPRYLIKTRGQQVTLSCSPISGHRSVSWYQQTPGQGLQFLFEYFSETQRNKGNFPGRFSGRQFSNSRSEMNVSTLELGDSALYLCASSKQGSNTEAFFGQGTRLTVV.

V gene TRBV19 combines with J gene TRBJ2-5; possible D gene TRBD2, 5 bases. This CDR3 contains 16 residues. The V gene lost 1 base and the J gene lost 2 bases, with 14 bases spanning the gap. Germline assignment: CDR1 LNHDA and CDR2 SQIVND (reference sequence). The CDR3 loop is CASSIAEAGGQETQYF. The CDR3 nucleotides are TGTGCCAGTAGTATAGCGGAGGCCGGAGGACAAGAGACCCAGTACTTC. Filled out from reference TRBV19 and TRBJ2-5, the complete variable domain reads DGGITQSPKYLFRKEGQNVTLSCEQNLNHDAMYWYRQDPGQGLRLIYYSQIVNDFQKGDIAEGYSVSREKKESFPLTVTSAQKNPTAFYLCASSIAEAGGQETQYFGPGTRLLVL.

The chain carries TRBV7-3 and TRBJ2-1; TRBD1 might be the D (6 bases). Germline CDR1 is SGHTA and CDR2 is FQGTGA. V lost 3 bases and J 8 bases, leaving 11 bases between the germline ends. The CDR3 is 13 residues long. DNA of the CDR3: TGTGCCAGCAGCTTCACAGGGACCCATGAGCAGTTCTTC. Translating it yields CASSFTGTHEQFF.

This chain uses TRBV4-1 with TRBJ1-2, with D tentatively TRBD1 (6 bases). The CDR3 loop spans 13 amino acids. In germline, CDR1 is MGHRA, CDR2 YSYEKL. Trimming took off 3 bases at V and 7 bases at J, with 12 bases between the two ends. The CDR3 region is CASSHLGQSGYTF. The DNA for the CDR3 is TGCGCCAGCAGCCATCTCGGACAGTCTGGCTACACCTTC.

Details on this clone: The same CDR3 is also encoded by other DNA sequences in this sample. The rearrangement links TRBV5-1 to TRBJ1-4; D possibly corresponds to TRBD1 (6 bases). Trimming removed 1 base from V and 5 bases from J, with 9 bases in between. Looked up from germline, CDR1 is SGHRS and CDR2 is YFSETQ. The CDR3 runs to 14 residues. The CDR3 coding sequence is TGCGCCAGCAGCTTGCGGGGGGCGAATGAAAAACTGTTTTTT. Translated: CASSLRGANEKLFF.

This chain joins TRBV14 and TRBJ1-1, with D possibly being TRBD1 (5 bases). V lost 6 bases and J lost 3, with 11 bases in between. CDR1 and CDR2 (germline): SGHDN, FVKESK. This CDR3 region has 13 residues. CDR3 amino acids: CASRPQGYTEAFF. DNA for the CDR3: TGTGCCAGCAGACCCCAGGGCTACACTGAAGCTTTCTTT.

This chain links TRBV5-6 with TRBJ1-5; 7 bases map to TRBD1. Germline V gene lookup returns CDR1 SGHDT and CDR2 YYEEEE. J lost 4 bases, V lost 4 bases, and 5 bases had no gene match. CDR3 length: 14 residues. CDR3 residues: CASSETRGNQPQHF. CDR3 nucleotide sequence: TGTGCCAGCAGCGAGACCAGGGGGAATCAGCCCCAGCATTTT.

The gene calls are TRBV11-2 and TRBJ2-1, with D perhaps matching TRBD2 (6 bases). V lost 6 bases and J lost 9, with 21 bases in between. This CDR3 is 15 amino acids long. Per germline, CDR1 SGHAT and CDR2 FQNNGV. The CDR3 sequence is CASRAPGTGFGEQFF. Here the CDR3 DNA reads TGTGCCAGCAGAGCTCCCGGGACTGGTTTCGGTGAGCAGTTCTTC.

This sequence joins TRBV13 and TRBJ2-3, with a possible D match to TRBD1 (6 bases). Germline V gene data show CDR1 as PRHDT and CDR2 as FYEKMQ (reference sequence). The CDR3 sequence is 16 residues long. Trimming shortened V by 6 bases and J by 2 bases, and 18 bases separated the two germline ends. DNA for the CDR3: TGTGCCAGCAGGCGCCCCTCGGGACAACTCACAGATACGCAGTATTTT. Encoded protein: CASRRPSGQLTDTQYF.

V and J are TRBV30 and TRBJ1-3, with TRBD1 matching 9 bases. With 0 bases clipped from V and 4 bases from J, the junction kept 1 base outside the gene matches. Germline-derived CDR1 and CDR2 are GTSNPN and SVGIG (reference sequence). The CDR3 is 14 residues long. CDR3 bases: TGTGCCTGGAGTGTACAGGGGGCCGGAAACACCATATATTTT. Its translation is CAWSVQGAGNTIYF.

V usage is TRBV5-4 and J usage is TRBJ1-2, with 10 bases aligning to TRBD1. CDR3 size: 15 residues. The V gene end was trimmed by 2 bases and the J gene end by 4 bases; junction bases not matched to a gene: 5. Per the germline V gene, CDR1 is SGHNT and CDR2 is YYREEE (reference sequence). CDR3 in amino acids: CASSLPGQGSYGYTF. The CDR3 DNA follows: TGTGCCAGCAGCTTACCGGGACAGGGGTCCTATGGCTACACCTTC.

As for this clone: One junction end does not reproduce the germline sequence, and a read error may be involved. V gene TRBV7-7 combines with J gene TRBJ2-1; 7 bases match TRBD1. Germline V gene data show CDR1 as SSHAT and CDR2 as FNYEAQ (reference sequence). This CDR3 contains 13 residues. The CDR3 DNA follows: TGTGCTAGCAGCTCCTCCAGGGGGAATGAGCAGTTCTTC. It yields the protein CASSSSRGNEQFF.

The chain uses TRBV6-5 and TRBJ1-4; D not certain. Germline V gene lookup returns CDR1 MNHEY and CDR2 SVGAGI. The CDR3 is 12 residues long. V was trimmed by 6 bases and J by 4 bases, leaving 6 bases between them. The CDR3 DNA reads TGTGCCAGCAGCCTTCGTAATGAAAAACTGTTTTTT. Protein sequence: CASSLRNEKLFF.

This clone was detected only a few times. The chain couples TRBV5-1 to TRBJ1-1; maybe TRBD1 (5 bases). This CDR3 region has 15 residues. Looked up from germline, CDR1 is SGHRS and CDR2 is YFSETQ. Trimming took off 3 bases at V and 4 bases at J, with 16 bases between the two ends. This chain's CDR3 is CASSYVVGGVTEAFF. CDR3 DNA: TGCGCCAGCAGCTACGTCGTGGGGGGAGTCACTGAAGCTTTCTTT.

The chain recombines TRBV5-1 with TRBJ2-2, with 7 bases matching TRBD1. The CDR3 loop spans 16 amino acids. Germline V gene lookup returns CDR1 SGHRS and CDR2 YFSETQ. Germline trimming cut 0 bases from V and 0 bases from J; bases unmatched to any gene: 2. This CDR3 is CASSLVGTANTGELFF. As DNA, the CDR3 is TGCGCCAGCAGCTTGGTTGGGACAGCGAACACCGGGGAGCTGTTTTTT.

The chain links TRBV3-1 (or the pseudogene TRBV3-2) to TRBJ1-6; D might be TRBD1 (6 bases). V was clipped by 1 base and J by 15 bases, with 19 bases between them. Per germline, CDR1 LGHDT and CDR2 YNNKEL (reference sequence). The CDR3 is 15 residues long. The CDR3 reads CASSQAAGTRELLHF. CDR3 DNA: TGTGCCAGCAGCCAAGCGGCCGGGACACGGGAACTCCTCCACTTT.

This rearrangement joins TRBV9 to TRBJ2-7, with 9 bases lining up with TRBD1. CDR1 SGDLS and CDR2 YYNGEE come from the germline V gene. The CDR3 spans 13 residues. V lost 4 bases, J lost 6 bases, and 5 bases stayed unmatched. The CDR3 DNA follows: TGTGCCAGCAGCCGGGACAGGGCGGGCGAGCAGTACTTC. Amino acids: CASSRDRAGEQYF.

The rearrangement joins TRBV25-1 to TRBJ1-2; 7 positions agree with TRBD1. Per the germline V gene, CDR1 is MGHDK and CDR2 is SYGVNS. Trimming cost V 1 base and J 7 bases; bases outside gene matches: 3. The CDR3 loop spans 13 amino acids. The CDR3 here is CASSEWGQFGYTF. The CDR3 DNA reads TGTGCCAGCAGTGAATGGGGACAGTTTGGCTACACCTTC.